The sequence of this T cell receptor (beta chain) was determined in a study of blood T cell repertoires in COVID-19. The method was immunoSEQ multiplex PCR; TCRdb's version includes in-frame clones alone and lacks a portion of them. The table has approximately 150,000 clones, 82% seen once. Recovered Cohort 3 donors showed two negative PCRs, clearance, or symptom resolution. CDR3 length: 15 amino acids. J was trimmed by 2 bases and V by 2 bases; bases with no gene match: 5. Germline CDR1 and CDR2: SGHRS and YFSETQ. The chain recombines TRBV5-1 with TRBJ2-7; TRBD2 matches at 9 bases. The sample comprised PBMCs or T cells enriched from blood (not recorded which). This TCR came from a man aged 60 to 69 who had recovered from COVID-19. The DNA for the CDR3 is TGCGCCAGCAGCTTAGCGGGAGGACCGACCTACGAGCAGTACTTC. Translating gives CASSLAGGPTYEQYF.